This T cell receptor beta chain is from a study of shared clonotypes between healthy human individuals. This table comes from immunoSEQ multiplex PCR, and its TCRdb copy is limited to in-frame clones, with some not included. The table lists roughly 2.5 million clones, around 90% of them singletons, with about 0.13% in the top ten. This clone was found once. Sequenced sample: naive CD4+ T cells sorted from blood. Subset defined: CD45RA+ positively selected. The TCR was taken from a man younger than 30 in good health.

The CDR3: CATGLDYEQYF. In DNA, the CDR3 is TGTGCCACCGGACTCGACTACGAGCAGTACTTC. The chain has TRBV5-4 and TRBJ2-7, with D possibly TRBD2 on 5 matching bases. The CDR3 totals 11 residues. CDR1 is SGHNT, CDR2 YYREEE, per germline (reference sequence). With 9 bases removed from V and 3 bases from J, the gap between germline ends came to 10 bases.